This T cell receptor (beta chain) was sequenced in a study of cytotoxic CD8 clonotypes in ibrutinib-treated CLL. About this clone itself: Its matching antigen is unknown.

Measured with immunoSEQ multiplex PCR; TCRdb has only the in-frame clones, and not every one. The sample consists of some 140,000 clones, about 79% of them appearing once. Study findings and constraints: At baseline, clonality was higher than in age-matched healthy donors and correlated with CD8+ counts.

The CDR3 is made up of 16 amino acids. Trimming took 3 bases from V and 3 from J; bases not matched to a gene: 9. Germline CDR1 and CDR2: LNHDA and SQIVND (reference sequence). The source of about 2 micrograms of genomic DNA for TCR beta libraries was cryopreserved PBMCs. This chain joins TRBV19 and TRBJ2-3; 7 positions match TRBD1. This receptor was identified in a human donor with chronic lymphocytic leukemia. Sequenced material: PBMCs, taken after 12 months of ibrutinib treatment. The CDR3 region has the DNA TGTGCCAGTAGTATCGGTACCGGGACAGAGACAGATACGCAGTATTTT. Amino acid sequence: CASSIGTGTETDTQYF.